Below, one TCR beta chain is given with its context. Its antigen is unidentified. The data were taken from a study of T-cell memory formation after mild COVID-19. The germline gives CDR1 SGHAT, CDR2 FQNNGV. Between the trimmed V and J ends, which lost 4 bases and 4 bases, there was a span of 17 bases. The CDR3 has 16 amino acids. Regarding the study as a whole: Pre-infection memory carried some responding clones, suggesting that cross-reactive memory joined. Contracting CD4+ clones sat mainly in CM and EM; CD8+ in EMRA.

TCRdb re-called the 5' RACE reads through MiXCR, storing one row per CDR3 protein. Of 130,000 to 150,000 distinct CDR3 sequences detected, about a fifth appear once; the ten largest clones hold 2% to 2.5%. Sequencing was done on a sample of PBMCs or a T cell subset sorted from them (not recorded which). The chain has TRBV11-2 and TRBJ1-3, with D tentatively TRBD1 (5 bases). This clonotype was sampled from an adult woman who had mild COVID-19 (a few samples of this study predate the infection). Cell type and time point are not known. The CDR3 reads CASSSITGTIGNTIYF. The CDR3 coding sequence is TGTGCCAGCAGCTCTATCACCGGGACGATCGGAAACACCATATATTTT.